These 27 T cell receptor beta chains were sequenced from one sample in a study of blood T cells in healthy people across ages. The second PCR ran roughly 6 to 11 cycles with a sample-barcoded 5' primer and J-beta primers. TCRdb re-analysed the 5' RACE reads in MiXCR, keeping a single row per CDR3 protein. Of more than 1.4 million distinct CDR3 sequences in the sample, about 43% were seen once. The sample taken for sequencing was blood. Every receptor here comes from a young woman in good health.

This sequence joins TRBV14 and TRBJ1-4; D gene uncertain. V dropped 3 bases and J dropped 1 base, with 9 bases sitting between them. CDR3 length: 15 amino acids. Germline V gene lookup returns CDR1 SGHDN and CDR2 FVKESK. The CDR3, as DNA: TGTGCCAGCAGCCAGGAGTGGGGAACTAATGAAAAACTGTTTTTT. As protein: CASSQEWGTNEKLFF.

Many counts were recorded for this clonotype. The CDR3 loop reads CASSLTSSKETQYF. The CDR3, as DNA: TGTGCCAGCAGCCTTACTAGCAGCAAAGAGACCCAGTACTTC. The chain employs TRBV7-2 and TRBJ2-5; TRBD2 is a possible D gene (6 bases). Deletions cut 5 bases from V and 3 bases from J, with 13 bases between. This CDR3 has 14 amino acids. Germline CDR1 is SGHTA and CDR2 is FQGNSA.

In its sample, this clonotype was seen a few times. The chain is built from TRBV11-2 and TRBJ2-7; D is undetermined. The V end was cut by 2 bases, the J end by 6 bases, with 14 bases between. Looked up from germline, CDR1 is SGHAT and CDR2 is FQNNGV. The CDR3 loop spans 14 amino acids. The CDR3 DNA reads as TGTGCCAGCAGCTTACTACGCGGCCTCGGCGAGCAGTACTTC. It is translated as CASSLLRGLGEQYF. The full variable domain, with the rest looked up from reference TRBV11-2 and TRBJ2-7, is EAGVAQSPRYKIIEKRQSVAFWCNPISGHATLYWYQQILGQGPKLLIQFQNNGVVDDSQLPKDRFSAERLKGVDSTLKIQPAKLEDSAVYLCASSLLRGLGEQYFGPGTRLTVT.

In this sample, this clonotype turned up once. The chain employs TRBV28 and TRBJ1-6, with D perhaps TRBD1 (6 bases). Per germline, CDR1 MDHEN and CDR2 SYDVKM. The CDR3 spans 14 residues. V gave up 11 bases and J gave up 9 bases, with 20 bases separating them. The CDR3 reads CAGNTGIVFSPLHF. The DNA of the CDR3 is TGTGCCGGGAATACAGGGATCGTGTTTTCACCCCTCCACTTT.

This chain links TRBV10-3 with TRBJ2-7; a weak D match, TRBD1 (6 bases). This CDR3 contains 14 residues. Germline V gene data show CDR1 as ENHRY and CDR2 as SYGVKD. V shed 2 bases and J shed 3 bases, with 11 bases lying between them. Written as DNA, the CDR3 is TGTGCCATCAGTGAGGGACAGAGCCACTACGAGCAGTACTTC. Amino acids: CAISEGQSHYEQYF.

The genes are TRBV12-3 or TRBV12-4 and TRBJ2-3; 9 nucleotides align to TRBD2. V trimming: 5 bases; J trimming: 3 bases; junction bases outside the gene matches: 3. This CDR3 has 14 residues. CDR3 coding DNA: TGTGCCAGCAGTCCTAGCGGGGAAACAGATACGCAGTATTTT. It specifies CASSPSGETDTQYF.

As to this clonotype: A read error is possible here, since a much larger clone lies one base away. The V call is TRBV21-1, the J call TRBJ2-7; the table's D call, TRBD2, was not checked against the DNA. The assigned J gene may be wrong: the sequence end matches TRBJ2-4 better. TRBV21-1 is given as a pseudogene. This CDR3 has 15 amino acids. CDR3 loop: CASMLTDLAKNIQYF. CDR3 nucleotides: TGTGCCAGCATGTTGACTGATCTAGCCAAAAACATTCAGTACTTC.

The chain links TRBV9 to TRBJ1-3; a weak D match, TRBD1 (6 bases). CDR3 size: 15 residues. The germline V gene encodes CDR1 SGDLS and CDR2 YYNGEE. Trimming cost V 0 bases and J 2 bases, with 9 bases left between them. The CDR3 here is CASSVEDSPGNTIYF. The CDR3 coding sequence is TGTGCCAGCAGCGTAGAGGACAGCCCTGGAAACACCATATATTTT. Using reference TRBV9 and TRBJ1-3 for the parts outside the CDR3, the full variable domain is DSGVTQTPKHLITATGQRVTLRCSPRSGDLSVYWYQQSLDQGLQFLIQYYNGEERAKGNILERFSAQQFPDLHSELNLSSLELGDSALYFCASSVEDSPGNTIYFGEGSWLTVV.

This rearrangement joins TRBV4-1 to TRBJ1-1; the match to TRBD1 covers 7 bases. The ends lost 1 base at V and 0 bases at J; junction bases unmatched: 8. The germline gives CDR1 MGHRA, CDR2 YSYEKL. CDR3 length equals 17 residues. In DNA form, the CDR3 reads TGCGCCAGCAGCCAAGTGAGGGGACAGCCGTTGAACACTGAAGCTTTCTTT. Its protein product is CASSQVRGQPLNTEAFF.

This clonotype was counted once. The CDR3: CASSLLAGVPLEQYF. The DNA of the CDR3 is TGTGCCAGCAGCTTACTAGCGGGAGTCCCCCTCGAGCAGTACTTC. The V and J genes are TRBV11-1 and TRBJ2-4; TRBD2 matches 10 bases. The better agreement between TRBJ2-7 and the DNA end casts doubt on the J call. Germline V gene sequence: CDR1 SGHAT, CDR2 FQDESV (reference sequence). The CDR3 spans 15 residues.

The rearrangement joins TRBV3-1 to TRBJ1-1; D unclear. V was pared by 4 bases and J by 5 bases, with 8 bases between. Germline lookup yields CDR1 LGHDT and CDR2 YNNKEL (reference sequence). This CDR3 has 12 amino acids. The CDR3 DNA follows: TGTGCCAGCAGCCCGTCCAGGACTGAAGCTTTCTTT. Its translation is CASSPSRTEAFF.

The table lists this clonotype with a few counts. The gene calls are TRBV10-3 and TRBJ1-4, with D possibly being TRBD1 (5 bases). This CDR3 spans 15 amino acids. V was clipped by 3 bases and J by 3 bases, with 11 bases between them. Germline values: CDR1 ENHRY, CDR2 SYGVKD. The CDR3 sequence is CAISDVGGSNEKLFF. The CDR3 DNA follows: TGTGCCATCAGTGATGTGGGGGGATCTAATGAAAAACTGTTTTTT.

The rearrangement joins TRBV14 to TRBJ2-1; D gene unclear. This CDR3 spans 15 amino acids. The germline V gene has CDR1 SGHDN and CDR2 FVKESK. The V gene lost 4 bases and the J gene lost 2 bases, with 12 bases spanning the gap. CDR3 in amino acids: CASSPPPTAYNEQFF. The CDR3 DNA sequence: TGTGCCAGCAGCCCTCCTCCCACTGCCTACAATGAGCAGTTCTTC.

This clonotype showed up many times. V and J are TRBV10-2 and TRBJ1-5, with TRBD1 as a possible D gene (6 bases). Germline V gives CDR1 WSHSY, CDR2 SAAADI. CDR3 length equals 14 residues. V dropped 3 bases and J dropped 6 bases, with 12 bases sitting between them. The CDR3 DNA sequence: TGCGCCAGCAGTGAAGGGGGTCCCCTTCAGCCCCAGCATTTT. It codes for CASSEGGPLQPQHF.

This sequence joins TRBV10-2 and TRBJ2-1; no reliable D call. This CDR3 has 13 amino acids. CDR1 and CDR2 from the germline V gene are WSHSY and SAAADI. V was shortened by 0 bases and J by 6 bases, with 6 bases between the two germline ends. CDR3 protein: CASSESMGNEQFF. The DNA for the CDR3 is TGCGCCAGCAGTGAGTCGATGGGCAATGAGCAGTTCTTC.

This chain links TRBV30 with TRBJ2-3; 12 nucleotides agree with TRBD2. V gave up 3 bases and J gave up 4 bases; unmatched junction bases: 11. This CDR3 spans 17 amino acids. CDR1 is GTSNPN, CDR2 SVGIG, per germline (reference sequence). This chain's CDR3 is CAWRGSRLAGVSDTQYF. DNA for the CDR3: TGTGCCTGGAGGGGGTCGCGACTAGCGGGAGTATCAGATACGCAGTATTTT.

The rearrangement joins TRBV11-2 to TRBJ1-3, with D uncertain. Germline V gives CDR1 SGHAT, CDR2 FQNNGV. This CDR3 comprises 12 residues. The V gene lost 8 bases and the J gene lost 2 bases, with 7 bases spanning the gap. The CDR3 loop is CASRGTGNTIYF. For the CDR3, the DNA is TGTGCCAGCCGGGGTACTGGAAACACCATATATTTT.

The rearrangement uses TRBV7-9 and TRBJ2-1; TRBD2 is a possible D gene (7 bases). The J call could be wrong; TRBJ2-7 is a better fit for the DNA end. This CDR3 has 20 residues. CDR1 is SEHNR and CDR2 is FQNEAQ in the germline V gene (reference sequence). CDR3 residues: CASSLAHLGGGPSSYNEQYF. The CDR3 DNA sequence: TGTGCCAGCAGCTTAGCCCATCTAGGGGGGGGGCCGAGCTCCTACAATGAGCAGTACTTC.

This chain uses TRBV27 with TRBJ2-1; no reliable D call. In germline, CDR1 is MNHEY, CDR2 SMNVEV (reference sequence). The CDR3 totals 15 residues. V was trimmed by 6 bases and J by 0 bases, leaving 12 bases between them. The CDR3 loop is CASSLKIASYNEQFF. As DNA, the CDR3 is TGTGCCAGCAGCCTCAAAATAGCCTCCTACAATGAGCAGTTCTTC.

V usage is TRBV20-1 and J usage is TRBJ2-5; maybe TRBD1 (6 bases). Trimming cost V 5 bases and J 2 bases, with 12 bases left between them. This CDR3 comprises 13 residues. Germline V gene sequence: CDR1 DFQATT, CDR2 SNEGSKA (reference sequence). The CDR3: CSAQRDTQETQYF. CDR3 in DNA: TGCAGTGCTCAACGGGACACGCAAGAGACCCAGTACTTC.

This clonotype was seen a handful of times. The chain carries TRBV12-3 or TRBV12-4 and TRBJ1-1; a weak D match, TRBD1 (5 bases). Trimming pared 8 bases from V and 5 bases from J, leaving 15 bases between. This CDR3 region has 13 residues. The CDR3 DNA reads TGTGCCAGCCAGGTAGGCAGGGAAACTGAAGCTTTCTTT. It is translated as CASQVGRETEAFF.

This clonotype was recorded at least ten times. The rearrangement uses TRBV2 and TRBJ2-3; D unclear. CDR3 length: 15 amino acids. The germline V gene has CDR1 SNHLY and CDR2 FYNNEI. The V and J ends lost 2 bases and 1 base respectively, with 10 bases between them. In DNA form, the CDR3 reads TGTGCCAGCAGTGAATTCAACCTAGGCACAGATACGCAGTATTTT. Its translation is CASSEFNLGTDTQYF.

The sample holds a few counts of this clonotype. The V call is TRBV6-1, the J call TRBJ1-2; D possibly corresponds to TRBD1 (5 bases). The CDR3 is made up of 15 amino acids. Trimming cost V 0 bases and J 4 bases, with 12 bases left between them. Germline V gene sequence: CDR1 MNHNS, CDR2 SASEGT. CDR3 amino acids: CASSEAARVLYGYTF. The CDR3 DNA is TGTGCCAGCAGTGAAGCAGCCAGGGTACTCTATGGCTACACCTTC.

The chain joins TRBV7-9 to TRBJ2-5; either TRBD1 or TRBD2 may supply D (5 bases each). The J call may be mistaken, given a closer DNA end match to TRBJ2-7. CDR1 is SEHNR, CDR2 FQNEAQ, per germline (reference sequence). The CDR3 runs to 15 residues. This chain's CDR3 is CASSIRDGTTHEQYF. The DNA for the CDR3 is TGTGCCAGCAGCATCCGGGACGGAACAACCCACGAGCAGTACTTC.

The chain joins TRBV11-1 to TRBJ2-1; D might be TRBD1 (6 bases). Trimming cost V 0 bases and J 12 bases, with 15 bases left between them. CDR3 length: 14 residues. Germline-derived CDR1 and CDR2 are SGHAT and FQDESV (reference sequence). CDR3 sequence reads: CASSLAQTRGGQFF. Written as DNA, the CDR3 is TGTGCCAGCAGCTTAGCACAAACCAGGGGTGGGCAGTTCTTC.

This rearrangement joins TRBV6-5 to TRBJ1-1; D is ambiguous. Trimming shortened V by 2 bases and J by 10 bases, and 17 bases separated the two germline ends. The CDR3 sequence is 14 residues long. CDR1 MNHEY and CDR2 SVGAGI come from the germline V gene. The CDR3 nucleotides read TGTGCCAGCAGTTACGATCGGACCCGGGTAGGAGCTTTCTTT. It yields the protein CASSYDRTRVGAFF.

This clonotype was counted only a few times. This chain connects TRBV20-1 to TRBJ2-5; unclear D gene. Germline CDR1 and CDR2: DFQATT and SNEGSKA (reference sequence). Trimming removed 3 bases from V and 11 bases from J, with 13 bases in between. The CDR3 is made up of 11 amino acids. The CDR3 nucleotides read TGCAGTGCTAGTGGCCCCGGTGGGCAGTACTTC. Its protein product is CSASGPGGQYF.